Listed below are T cell receptor beta chains from one sample, sequenced in a study of beta chain features in type 1 diabetes. Measured with immunoSEQ multiplex PCR; TCRdb has only the in-frame clones, and not every one. The data show about 230,000 clones, roughly 17% seen once. Sequenced material: naive CD4+ T cells from blood. These receptors were collected from a man aged 25 to 40 with type 1 diabetes. CDR3s include the opening cysteine and the closing phenylalanine or tryptophan. Each record gives: CDR3 protein, J gene, V gene.

CDR3: CASSPGLAGPGGTDTQYF; J: TRBJ2-3; V: TRBV11-2
CDR3: CASSVALGQGQETQYF; J: TRBJ2-5; V: TRBV9
CDR3: CASSLATSGRGDTQYF; J: TRBJ2-3; V: TRBV5-1
CDR3: CSVQTGGPYEQYF; J: TRBJ2-7; V: TRBV29-1
CDR3: CSVADRAGNQPQHF; J: TRBJ1-5; V: TRBV29-1
CDR3: CSVPPSGRDEQFF; J: TRBJ2-1; V: TRBV29-1
CDR3: CATSRVALYEQYF; J: TRBJ2-7; V: TRBV15
CDR3: CASSMRETYNEQFF; J: TRBJ2-1; V: TRBV19
CDR3: CSAPTSGGKFF; J: TRBJ2-1; V: TRBV20-1
CDR3: CASSVTGTWEKLFF; J: TRBJ1-4; V: TRBV9
CDR3: CASSSQGGIEGYTF; J: TRBJ1-2; V: TRBV25-1
CDR3: CSVENWRGFGTDTQYF; J: TRBJ2-3; V: TRBV29-1
CDR3: CASSFPQDTEAFF; J: TRBJ1-1; V: TRBV28
CDR3: CAIMKDSHQETQYF; J: TRBJ2-5; V: TRBV10-3
CDR3: CASSPGTSDEQFF; J: TRBJ2-1; V: TRBV18
CDR3: CASSLDMSETQYF; J: TRBJ2-5; V: TRBV7-9
CDR3: CASSQLAGGPGLQFF; J: TRBJ2-1; V: TRBV14
CDR3: CASRTAGGAYNEQFF; J: TRBJ2-1; V: TRBV7-2
CDR3: CASSLRAGNEKLFF; J: TRBJ1-4; V: TRBV7-9
CDR3: CSGFRPENNEQFF; J: TRBJ2-1; V: TRBV29-1
CDR3: CASSLDSGNYNEQFF; J: TRBJ2-1; V: TRBV5-1
CDR3: CASSHGAGSYEQYF; J: TRBJ2-7; V: TRBV4-1
CDR3: CASSRSLGGWYTQYF; J: TRBJ2-3; V: TRBV14
CDR3: CASSLERGSYNEQFF; J: TRBJ2-1; V: TRBV7-2
CDR3: CASSLAQGPGYTF; J: TRBJ1-2; V: TRBV7-9
CDR3: CAISPEPGDYGYTF; J: TRBJ1-2; V: TRBV10-3
CDR3: CASSGTPQETQYF; J: TRBJ2-5; V: TRBV5-1
CDR3: CSVESRWRYGRAFF; J: TRBJ1-1; V: TRBV29-1
CDR3: CSVSPGQGPYEQYF; J: -; V: TRBV29-1
CDR3: CSVERTGGYEQYF; J: TRBJ2-7; V: TRBV29-1
CDR3: CASRPLAGDSNEQYF; J: TRBJ2-7; V: TRBV6-1
CDR3: CASSRPSDSYNEQFF; J: TRBJ2-1; V: TRBV5-4
CDR3: CSVGRGDTEAFF; J: TRBJ1-1; V: TRBV29-1
CDR3: CASRTSLASDTQYF; J: TRBJ2-3; V: TRBV7-2
CDR3: CASSLGTQVDEQYF; J: TRBJ2-7; V: TRBV7-9
CDR3: CASSLWPSGSAGETQYF; J: TRBJ2-5; V: TRBV7-2
CDR3: CASSLRDSGYTF; J: TRBJ1-2; V: TRBV5-1
CDR3: CASIDRVSEQYF; J: TRBJ2-7; V: TRBV28
CDR3: CASSLALWETGETQYF; J: TRBJ2-5; V: TRBV7-9
CDR3: CASSPDFRVGADTQYF; J: TRBJ2-3; V: TRBV7-2
CDR3: CASSYRRSDIQYF; J: TRBJ2-4; V: TRBV28
CDR3: CASSSLSTSGRLSTDTQYF; J: TRBJ2-3; V: TRBV4-2
CDR3: CSVAKRLAGENEQFF; J: TRBJ2-1; V: TRBV29-1
CDR3: CASSDRDREANTGELFF; J: TRBJ2-2; V: TRBV7-9
CDR3: CASSQVGRNTGELFF; J: TRBJ2-2; V: TRBV14
CDR3: CAIAGRDTQYF; J: TRBJ2-3; V: TRBV10-3
CDR3: CASSASGTGNEKLFF; J: TRBJ1-4; V: TRBV25-1
CDR3: CASSTDRNTEAFF; J: TRBJ1-1; V: TRBV14
CDR3: CSVGTGPQETQYF; J: TRBJ2-5; V: TRBV29-1
CDR3: CASLLAETGELFF; J: TRBJ2-2; V: TRBV28
CDR3: CASSQGTLAYEQYF; J: TRBJ2-7; V: TRBV4-1
CDR3: CASSLRFSGSDTQYF; J: TRBJ2-3; V: TRBV7-8
CDR3: CASSADFYNEQFF; J: TRBJ2-1; V: TRBV5-1
CDR3: CASSFSGSSYNEQFF; J: TRBJ2-1; V: TRBV7-2
CDR3: CASSATYEQYF; J: TRBJ2-7; V: TRBV6-6